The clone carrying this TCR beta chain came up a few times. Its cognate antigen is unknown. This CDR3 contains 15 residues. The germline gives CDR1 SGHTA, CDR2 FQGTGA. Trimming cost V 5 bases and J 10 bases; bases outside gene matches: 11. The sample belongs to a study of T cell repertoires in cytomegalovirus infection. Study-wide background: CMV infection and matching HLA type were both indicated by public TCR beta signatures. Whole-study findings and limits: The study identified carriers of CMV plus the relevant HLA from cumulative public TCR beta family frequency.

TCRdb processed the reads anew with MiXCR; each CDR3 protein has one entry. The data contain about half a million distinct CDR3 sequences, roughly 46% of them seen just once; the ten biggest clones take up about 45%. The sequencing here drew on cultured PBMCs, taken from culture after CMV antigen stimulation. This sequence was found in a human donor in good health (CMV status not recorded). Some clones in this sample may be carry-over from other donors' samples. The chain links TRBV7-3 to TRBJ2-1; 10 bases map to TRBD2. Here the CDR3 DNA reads TGTGCCAGCAGCCAGACTAGCGGGCCGACTCGGGAGCAGTTCTTC. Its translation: CASSQTSGPTREQFF.